This T cell receptor (beta chain) emerged from a study of glioma-infiltrating T cells after dendritic cell vaccination. About the study: Samples are from glioblastoma patients in Phase I and II dendritic cell vaccine trials. Monocyte-derived dendritic cells, cultured approximately seven days with IL-4 and GM-CSF, were pulsed with autologous tumor lysate.

Specified time point: after dendritic cell vaccination, including at tumor progression/relapse. The CDR3 has 13 amino acids. The J segment lost 4 bases and the V segment lost 7 bases, leaving 5 bases of the junction unmatched. Germline CDR1 and CDR2: MNHEY and SVGAGI. TCRdb's table, derived via immunoSEQ multiplex PCR, lists solely in-frame clones and lacks some. The table shows 55,000 to 75,000 clones, with around 83% occurring only once. This chain joins TRBV6-5 and TRBJ2-5; TRBD2 matches 8 bases. Sequencing was performed on blood, taken after dendritic cell vaccination. This TCR was sampled from a human donor with glioblastoma. The CDR3 sequence: CASKPGGGETQYF. The CDR3 DNA sequence: TGTGCCAGCAAACCCGGGGGGGGAGAGACCCAGTACTTC.